The present T cell receptor beta chain was sequenced within a study of T-cell reconstitution after alpha-beta-depleted transplantation in children listed by TCRdb under 2016. Some background on the complete study: Using TCR repertoire profiling, the study quantitatively followed how T-cell immune reconstitution unfolded in children after TCRalphabeta/CD19-depleted allogeneic hematopoietic cell transplantation.

The CDR3 measures 14 amino acids from cysteine to phenylalanine. The entry retains the CDR3 DNA only, 42 bases that are in frame from base 1. Relative to germline, V is 6 bases shorter and J is 0 bases shorter, with 9 bases between their ends. Library preparation employed PCR. Sequencing relied on an Illumina HiSeq 2500. TCR libraries were prepared with molecular barcoding, using unique molecular identifiers to normalize TCRbeta repertoire quantification. TCRdb took the public reads, trimmed them with fastp at Q25, ran MiXCR for clone calling and kept in-frame beta chains. Rows with one shared CDR3 protein collapse into an entry with the most common genes and DNA. The sample table records some 460,000 distinct CDR3 sequences; 15% to 20% of these occur just once. Together, the top ten hold around 28% of the sample. The sample's treatment or condition label, in plain terms: allogeneic hematopoietic cell transplantation with graft depleted of TCRalphabeta T cells and CD19 B cells. Transplant recipients were children who received TCRalphabeta/CD19-depleted allogeneic hematopoietic cell grafts.

This clonotype was observed a handful of times. Its antigen is currently not known. Per-nucleotide qualities are absent, and no much larger clonotype sits a single base away. Study-level results and caveats: The frequencies of hyperexpanded clones fell over the following months, and after one year, T-cell counts and TCRbeta diversity were mostly attributed to newly produced T cells. The apparently early alphabetaT-cell count recovery about two months after transplant was reportedly dependent on only several hundred rapidly expanded clones derived from non-depleted graft cells. In some patients, the high TCRbeta diversity seen at day 60 was put down to recipient T cells and intrathymic progenitors that had survived conditioning.

The starting material was PBMCs, mostly from graft donor cells, obtained 360 days after TCRalphabeta/CD19-depleted stem cell transplant. The sequence links TRBV12-3 or TRBV12-4 to TRBJ1-3, with the D gene not clear enough to name. The clonotype was recovered from a boy in the first two years of life who had a stem cell transplant for Wiskott-Aldrich syndrome, so the T cells may come from the graft donor. The DNA reads TGTGCCAGCAGGCCCGTCCCCTCTGGAAACACCATATATTTT. The resulting protein is CASRPVPSGNTIYF.